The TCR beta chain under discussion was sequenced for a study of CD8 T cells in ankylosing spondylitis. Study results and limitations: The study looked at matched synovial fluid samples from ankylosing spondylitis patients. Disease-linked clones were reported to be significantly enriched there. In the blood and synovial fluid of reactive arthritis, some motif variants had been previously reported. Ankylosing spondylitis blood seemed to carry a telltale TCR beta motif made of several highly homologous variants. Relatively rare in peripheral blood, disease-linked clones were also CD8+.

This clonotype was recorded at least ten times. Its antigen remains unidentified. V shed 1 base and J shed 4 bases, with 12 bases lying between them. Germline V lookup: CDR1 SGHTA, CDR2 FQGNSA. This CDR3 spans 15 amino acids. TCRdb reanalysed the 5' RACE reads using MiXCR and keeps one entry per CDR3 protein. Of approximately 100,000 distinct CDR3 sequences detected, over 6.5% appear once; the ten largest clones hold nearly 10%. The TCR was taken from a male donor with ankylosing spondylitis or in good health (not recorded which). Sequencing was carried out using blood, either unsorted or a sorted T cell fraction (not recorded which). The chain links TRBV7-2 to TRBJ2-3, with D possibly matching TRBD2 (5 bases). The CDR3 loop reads CASSLVAGDADTQYF. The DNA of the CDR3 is TGTGCCAGCAGCTTAGTGGCCGGGGATGCAGATACGCAGTATTTT.